This T cell receptor (beta chain) was recovered during a study of T and B cells in COVID-19 patients. Trimming shortened V by 4 bases and J by 4 bases, and 11 bases separated the two germline ends. This CDR3 has 14 amino acids. CDR1 and CDR2 from the germline V gene are MNHNS and SASEGT. BIOMED2 TRB-A/B primer pools were used in multiplex TRB PCR. TCRdb recomputed calls from the multiplex PCR reads with MiXCR, one row per CDR3 protein. The sample includes about 7,100 distinct CDR3 sequences, under 30% of them seen just once. Note on this clonotype: Given a much more abundant clone one base away, this may be a read error.

TRB was amplified from approximately 250-480 ng of blood genomic DNA. Sequenced material: blood. The clonotype originates from a human donor with active COVID-19. This chain connects TRBV6-1 to TRBJ2-1; the D call may be TRBD1 or TRBD2 (6 bases each). CDR3 nucleotide sequence: TGTGCCAGCAGTGCGGGGGCCTCATACAATGAGCAGTTCTTC. Translation gives CASSAGASYNEQFF.